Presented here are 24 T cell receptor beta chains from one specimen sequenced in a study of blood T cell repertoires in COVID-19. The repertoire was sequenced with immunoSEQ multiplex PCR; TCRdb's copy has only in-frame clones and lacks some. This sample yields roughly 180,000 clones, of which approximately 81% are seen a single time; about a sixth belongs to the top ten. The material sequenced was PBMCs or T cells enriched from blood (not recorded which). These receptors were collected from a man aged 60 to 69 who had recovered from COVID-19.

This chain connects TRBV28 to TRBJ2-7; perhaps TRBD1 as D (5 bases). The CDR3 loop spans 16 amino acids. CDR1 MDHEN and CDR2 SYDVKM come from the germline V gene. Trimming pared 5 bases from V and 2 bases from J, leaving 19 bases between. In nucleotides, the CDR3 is TGTGCCAGCAGTCTGACCCGTTCCAGGGTCGCCTACGAGCAGTACTTC. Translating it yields CASSLTRSRVAYEQYF.

The CDR3 loop is CASSPGTSTEAFF. For the CDR3, the DNA is TGTGCCAGCAGCCCCGGGACAAGCACTGAAGCTTTCTTT. The gene calls are TRBV7-3 and TRBJ1-1; tentatively, D is TRBD1 (6 bases). There are 13 residues in the CDR3. The germline V and J ends were trimmed by 5 bases and 4 bases, with 11 bases remaining between them. CDR1 and CDR2 (germline): SGHTA, FQGTGA. Full variable domain (remainder filled in from reference TRBV7-3 and TRBJ1-1): GAGVSQTPSNKVTEKGKYVELRCDPISGHTALYWYRQSLGQGPEFLIYFQGTGAADDSGLPNDRFFAVRPEGSVSTLKIQRTERGDSAVYLCASSPGTSTEAFFGQGTRLTVV.

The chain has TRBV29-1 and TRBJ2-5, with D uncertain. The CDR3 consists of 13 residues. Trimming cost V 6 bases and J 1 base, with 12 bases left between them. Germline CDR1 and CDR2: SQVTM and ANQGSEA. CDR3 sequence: CSVPGRGQETQYF. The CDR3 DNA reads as TGCAGCGTCCCCGGCAGAGGCCAAGAGACCCAGTACTTC.

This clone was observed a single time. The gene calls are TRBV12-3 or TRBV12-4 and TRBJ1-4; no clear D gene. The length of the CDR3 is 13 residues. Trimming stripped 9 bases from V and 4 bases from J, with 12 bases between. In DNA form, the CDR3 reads TGTGCCAGTGGTCTGGCCCATAATGAAAAACTGTTTTTT. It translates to CASGLAHNEKLFF.

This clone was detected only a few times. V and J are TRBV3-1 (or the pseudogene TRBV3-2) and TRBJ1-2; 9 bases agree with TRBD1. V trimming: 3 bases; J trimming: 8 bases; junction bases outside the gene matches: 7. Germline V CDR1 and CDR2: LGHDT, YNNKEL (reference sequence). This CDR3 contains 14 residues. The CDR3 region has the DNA TGTGCCAGCAGCCAGGACAGGGGTCCTTGGGGCTACACCTTC. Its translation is CASSQDRGPWGYTF.

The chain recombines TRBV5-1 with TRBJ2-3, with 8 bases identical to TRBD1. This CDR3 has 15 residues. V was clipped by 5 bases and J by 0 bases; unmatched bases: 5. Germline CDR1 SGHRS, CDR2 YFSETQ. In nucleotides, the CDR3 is TGCGCCAGCAGTTTGACAGGGGCTAGCACAGATACGCAGTATTTT. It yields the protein CASSLTGASTDTQYF. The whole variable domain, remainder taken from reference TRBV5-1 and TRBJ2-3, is KAGVTQTPRYLIKTRGQQVTLSCSPISGHRSVSWYQQTPGQGLQFLFEYFSETQRNKGNFPGRFSGRQFSNSRSEMNVSTLELGDSALYLCASSLTGASTDTQYFGPGTRLTVL.

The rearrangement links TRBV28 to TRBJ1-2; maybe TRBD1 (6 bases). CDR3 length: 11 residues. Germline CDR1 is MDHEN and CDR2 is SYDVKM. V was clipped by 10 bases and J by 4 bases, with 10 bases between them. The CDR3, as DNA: TGTGCCACGGGACAAAGCTATGGCTACACCTTC. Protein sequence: CATGQSYGYTF.

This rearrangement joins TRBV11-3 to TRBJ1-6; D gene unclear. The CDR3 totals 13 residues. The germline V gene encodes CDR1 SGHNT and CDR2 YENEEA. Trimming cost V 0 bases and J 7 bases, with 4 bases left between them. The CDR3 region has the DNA TGTGCCAGCAGCTTAGACGGGAATTCACCCCTCCACTTT. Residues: CASSLDGNSPLHF. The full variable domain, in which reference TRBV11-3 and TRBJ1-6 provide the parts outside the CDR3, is EAGVVQSPRYKIIEKKQPVAFWCNPISGHNTLYWYLQNLGQGPELLIRYENEEAVDDSQLPKDRFSAERLKGVDSTLKIQPAELGDSAVYLCASSLDGNSPLHFGNGTRLTVT.

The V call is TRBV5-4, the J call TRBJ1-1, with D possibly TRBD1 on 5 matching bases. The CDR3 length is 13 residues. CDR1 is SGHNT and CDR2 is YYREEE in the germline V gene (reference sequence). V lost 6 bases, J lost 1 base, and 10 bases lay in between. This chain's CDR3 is CASKTEKNTEAFF. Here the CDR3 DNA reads TGTGCCAGCAAGACAGAAAAGAACACTGAAGCTTTCTTT.

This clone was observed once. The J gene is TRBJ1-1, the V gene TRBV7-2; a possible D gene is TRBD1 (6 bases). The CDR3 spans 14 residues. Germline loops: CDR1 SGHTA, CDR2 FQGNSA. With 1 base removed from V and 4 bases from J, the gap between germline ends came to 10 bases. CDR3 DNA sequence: TGTGCCAGCAGCTTAGAGTGGGGGCGCACTGAAGCTTTCTTT. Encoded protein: CASSLEWGRTEAFF.

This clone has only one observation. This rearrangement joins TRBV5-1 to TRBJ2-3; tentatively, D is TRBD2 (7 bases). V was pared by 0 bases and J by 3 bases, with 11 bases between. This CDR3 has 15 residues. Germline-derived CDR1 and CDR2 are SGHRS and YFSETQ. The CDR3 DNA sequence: TGCGCCAGCAGCTTGGAGGGAGGGGGGACAGATACGCAGTATTTT. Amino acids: CASSLEGGGTDTQYF.

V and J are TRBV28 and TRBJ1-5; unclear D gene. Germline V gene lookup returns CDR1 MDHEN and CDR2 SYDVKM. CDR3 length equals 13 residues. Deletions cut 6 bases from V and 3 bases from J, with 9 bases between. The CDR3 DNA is TGTGCCAGCAGGGGTGGGCACAATCAGCCCCAGCATTTT. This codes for CASRGGHNQPQHF.

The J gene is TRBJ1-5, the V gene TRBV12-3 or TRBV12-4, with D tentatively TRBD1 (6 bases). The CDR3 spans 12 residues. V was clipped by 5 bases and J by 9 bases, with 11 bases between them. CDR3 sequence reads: CASSQGPGPQHF. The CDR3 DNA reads TGTGCCAGCAGTCAGGGGCCTGGGCCCCAGCATTTT.

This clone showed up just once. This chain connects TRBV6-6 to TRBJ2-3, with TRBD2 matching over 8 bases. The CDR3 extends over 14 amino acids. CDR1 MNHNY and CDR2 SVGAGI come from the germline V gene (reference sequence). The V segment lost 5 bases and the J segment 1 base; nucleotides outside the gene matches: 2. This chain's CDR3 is CASSQAGGTDTQYF. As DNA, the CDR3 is TGTGCCAGCAGTCAAGCGGGGGGCACAGATACGCAGTATTTT.

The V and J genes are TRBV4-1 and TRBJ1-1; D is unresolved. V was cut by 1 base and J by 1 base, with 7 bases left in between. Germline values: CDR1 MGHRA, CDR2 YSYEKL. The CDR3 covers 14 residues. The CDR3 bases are TGCGCCAGCAGCCAAGGGAACAGGAACACTGAAGCTTTCTTT. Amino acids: CASSQGNRNTEAFF.

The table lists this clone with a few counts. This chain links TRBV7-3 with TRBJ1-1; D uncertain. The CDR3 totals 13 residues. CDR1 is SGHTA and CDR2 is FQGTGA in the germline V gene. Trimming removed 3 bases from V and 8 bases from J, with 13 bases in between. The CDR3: CASSLEGGREAFF. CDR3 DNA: TGTGCCAGCAGCTTGGAGGGAGGCAGAGAAGCTTTCTTT. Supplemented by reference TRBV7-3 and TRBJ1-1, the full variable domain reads GAGVSQTPSNKVTEKGKYVELRCDPISGHTALYWYRQSLGQGPEFLIYFQGTGAADDSGLPNDRFFAVRPEGSVSTLKIQRTERGDSAVYLCASSLEGGREAFFGQGTRLTVV.

CDR3 protein: CASSLTVSNQPQHF. The CDR3 DNA follows: TGTGCCAGCAGCTTGACAGTTTCTAATCAGCCCCAGCATTTT. V and J are TRBV5-6 and TRBJ1-5, with D hard to call. Trimming took 1 base from V and 4 from J, leaving 9 bases between them. Germline CDR1 is SGHDT and CDR2 is YYEEEE. The CDR3 has 14 residues. Drawing the rest from reference TRBV5-6 and TRBJ1-5, the complete variable domain is DAGVTQSPTHLIKTRGQQVTLRCSPKSGHDTVSWYQQALGQGPQFIFQYYEEEERQRGNFPDRFSGHQFPNYSSELNVNALLLGDSALYLCASSLTVSNQPQHFGDGTRLSIL.

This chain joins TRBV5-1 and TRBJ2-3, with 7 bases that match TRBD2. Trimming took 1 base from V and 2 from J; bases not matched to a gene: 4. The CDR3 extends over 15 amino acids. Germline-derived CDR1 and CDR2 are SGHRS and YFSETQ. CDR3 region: CASSLRGVATDTQYF. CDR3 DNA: TGCGCCAGCAGCTTGCGGGGGGTAGCCACAGATACGCAGTATTTT.

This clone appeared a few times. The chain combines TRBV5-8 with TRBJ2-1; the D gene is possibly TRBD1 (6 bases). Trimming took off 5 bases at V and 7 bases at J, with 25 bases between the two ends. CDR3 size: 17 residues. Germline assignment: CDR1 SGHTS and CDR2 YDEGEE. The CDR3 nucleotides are TGTGCCAGCAGGAGAAAAACCCCCGGGACAAAAAATAATGAGCAGTTCTTC. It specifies CASRRKTPGTKNNEQFF.

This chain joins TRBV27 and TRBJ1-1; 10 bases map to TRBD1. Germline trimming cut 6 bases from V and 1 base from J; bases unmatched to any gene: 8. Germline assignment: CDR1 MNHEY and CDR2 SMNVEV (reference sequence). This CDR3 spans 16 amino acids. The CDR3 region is CASSRQGAVGNTEAFF. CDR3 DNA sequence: TGTGCCAGCAGCCGACAGGGGGCTGTTGGGAACACTGAAGCTTTCTTT.

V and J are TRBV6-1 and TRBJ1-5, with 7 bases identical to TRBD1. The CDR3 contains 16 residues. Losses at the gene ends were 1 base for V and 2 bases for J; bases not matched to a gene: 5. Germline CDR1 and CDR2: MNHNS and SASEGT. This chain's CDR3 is CASSEGEGAGNQPQHF. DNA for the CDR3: TGTGCCAGCAGTGAAGGCGAGGGGGCCGGCAATCAGCCCCAGCATTTT.

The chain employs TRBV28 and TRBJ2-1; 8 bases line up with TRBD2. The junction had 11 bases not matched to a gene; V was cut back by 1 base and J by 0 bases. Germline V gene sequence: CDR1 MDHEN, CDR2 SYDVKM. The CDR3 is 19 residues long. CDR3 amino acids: CASSLYGSGGDGSYNEQFF. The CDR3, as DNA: TGTGCCAGCAGTTTATATGGTTCCGGGGGGGACGGCTCCTACAATGAGCAGTTCTTC.

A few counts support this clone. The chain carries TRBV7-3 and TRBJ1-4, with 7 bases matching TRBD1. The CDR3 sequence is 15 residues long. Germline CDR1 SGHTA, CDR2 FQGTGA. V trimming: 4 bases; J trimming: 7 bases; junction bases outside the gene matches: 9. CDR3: CASSSQQGQPEKLFF. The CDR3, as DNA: TGTGCCAGCAGCTCCCAACAGGGGCAACCTGAAAAACTGTTTTTT.

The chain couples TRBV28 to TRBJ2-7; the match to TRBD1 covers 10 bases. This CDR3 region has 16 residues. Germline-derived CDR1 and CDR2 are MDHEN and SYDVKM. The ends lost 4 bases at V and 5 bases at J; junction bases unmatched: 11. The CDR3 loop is CASSSHGQGGLDEQYF. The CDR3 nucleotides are TGTGCCAGCAGTTCCCACGGACAGGGGGGTTTGGACGAGCAGTACTTC.